A selection of T cell receptor beta chains follows, all from one sample in a study of naive and memory T cell subsets. TCRdb called the UMI-ligation and nested PCR reads again in MiXCR, with one record for every CDR3 protein. The data contain 120,000 or so distinct CDR3 sequences, roughly 32% of them singletons. The sample was central memory CD4+ T cells from blood. Every receptor here comes from a human donor in good health. Each CDR3 is given with its conserved first and last residue. The order of the fields is V gene, D gene, CDR3 length, J gene, clone size, CDR3 protein, CDR3 DNA. D genes are given only for firm matches. Clone size is stated in some rows and not others, as once, few, many or a class when expanded.

TRBV28,NA,15,TRBJ2-1,NA,CASSSRGLAANEQFF,TGTGCCAGCAGTAGCAGGGGATTAGCCGCCAATGAGCAGTTCTTC
TRBV3-1,TRBD2,13,TRBJ2-1,NA,CASSLWTSNEQFF,TGTGCCAGCAGCCTATGGACTAGCAATGAGCAGTTCTTC
TRBV24-1,NA,16,TRBJ2-1,few,CATSDDRDSGGHEQFF,TGTGCCACCAGTGACGACCGGGACTCCGGAGGCCATGAGCAGTTCTTC
TRBV28,NA,16,TRBJ2-1,NA,CASSLFGRGTNNEQFF,TGTGCCAGCAGTTTATTTGGGAGAGGGACCAACAATGAGCAGTTCTTC
TRBV11-3,TRBD2,17,TRBJ2-1,few,CASSLGGLAGSQGEQFF,TGTGCCAGCAGCCTTGGGGGGCTAGCGGGATCCCAAGGGGAGCAGTTCTTC
TRBV5-5,NA,16,TRBJ2-7,NA,CASSLEQPGHSYEQYF,TGTGCCAGCAGCTTGGAACAGCCCGGGCACTCCTACGAGCAGTACTTC
TRBV30,NA,15,TRBJ2-1,NA,CACHPGLLSYNEQFF,TGTGCCTGTCATCCGGGACTCCTGTCCTACAATGAGCAGTTCTTC
TRBV11-1,NA,13,TRBJ2-3,NA,CASSRDSTDTQYF,TGTGCCAGCAGCCGGGACAGCACAGATACGCAGTATTTT
TRBV7-9,TRBD1,14,TRBJ2-7,NA,CASSLLRTGAEQYF,TGTGCCAGCAGCTTATTGAGGACAGGGGCCGAGCAGTACTTC
TRBV27,NA,13,TRBJ2-7,few,CASSPSRVGEQYF,TGTGCCAGCAGTCCCTCGAGGGTGGGGGAGCAGTACTTC
TRBV12-3/TRBV12-4,NA,17,TRBJ1-3,NA,CASSLRVRGRSGNTIYF,TGTGCCAGCAGTTTGAGGGTAAGGGGCCGCTCTGGAAACACCATATATTTT
TRBV6-6,NA,14,TRBJ1-1,NA,CASSYLPADSEAFF,TGTGCCAGCAGTTACCTACCTGCGGACAGTGAAGCTTTCTTT
TRBV28,NA,14,TRBJ2-5,NA,CASSLGRFGETQYF,TGTGCCAGCAGTTTAGGGCGTTTCGGAGAGACCCAGTACTTC
TRBV28,NA,17,TRBJ2-2,many,CASSLRRVETAAGELFF,TGTGCCAGCAGTTTACGGCGGGTGGAAACGGCCGCCGGGGAGCTGTTTTTT
TRBV20-1,NA,13,TRBJ2-1,NA,CSADVVGGGEQFF,TGCAGTGCCGACGTGGTCGGAGGGGGTGAGCAGTTCTTC
TRBV28,TRBD2,15,TRBJ2-7,NA,CASSLGLAGVGEQYF,TGTGCCAGCAGTTTAGGGCTAGCGGGAGTAGGCGAGCAGTACTTC
TRBV6-5,TRBD2,13,TRBJ2-1,few,CASSSSGRARGLF,TGTGCCAGCAGTTCTAGCGGGAGGGCCAGGGGACTCTTC
TRBV29-1,NA,10,TRBJ2-1,NA,CSTPEGEQFF,TGCAGCACCCCCGAGGGGGAGCAGTTCTTC
TRBV7-9,TRBD2,16,TRBJ2-3,NA,CASSPRTSGITDTQYF,TGTGCCAGCAGCCCCCGGACTAGCGGGATTACAGATACGCAGTATTTT
TRBV5-1,TRBD2,15,TRBJ2-3,many,CASSLVGGRLDTQYF,TGCGCCAGCAGCTTGGTCGGCGGGAGGTTGGATACGCAGTATTTT
TRBV5-1,NA,14,TRBJ2-5,NA,CASSLTGLQETQYF,TGCGCCAGCAGCCTGACAGGTCTTCAAGAGACCCAGTACTTC
TRBV2,NA,14,TRBJ2-3,NA,CASSELRSSDTQYF,TGTGCCAGCAGTGAGCTAAGATCGTCAGATACGCAGTATTTT
TRBV29-1,NA,12,TRBJ1-3,NA,CSGTGTGNTIYF,TGCAGCGGAACCGGGACTGGAAACACCATATATTTT
TRBV3-1,TRBD2,17,TRBJ2-1,many,CASSQPFSGSFGNEQFF,TGTGCCAGCAGCCAACCCTTTAGCGGGAGTTTTGGCAATGAGCAGTTCTTC
TRBV9,NA,13,TRBJ1-1,NA,CASSVVGHTEAFF,TGTGCCAGCAGCGTAGTGGGGCACACTGAAGCTTTCTTT
TRBV4-1,TRBD1,16,TRBJ2-1,NA,CASSQDGRQGRYEQFF,TGCGCCAGCAGCCAAGATGGAAGACAGGGGAGGTATGAGCAGTTCTTC
TRBV5-1,TRBD2,14,TRBJ2-7,NA,CASRKLAGSYEQYF,TGCGCCAGTCGTAAACTAGCGGGATCCTACGAGCAGTACTTC
TRBV15,TRBD2,16,TRBJ2-1,NA,CTTSRGRTSGGNEQFF,TGTACCACCAGCAGAGGAAGGACTAGCGGGGGCAATGAGCAGTTCTTC
TRBV6-6,NA,17,TRBJ1-5,few,CASSYTDRDYSNQPQHF,TGTGCCAGCAGTTACACAGACAGAGATTATAGCAATCAGCCCCAGCATTTT
TRBV7-2,NA,17,TRBJ2-3,NA,CASSFRLPGVKADTQYF,TGTGCCAGCAGCTTTCGCTTACCGGGAGTTAAGGCAGATACGCAGTATTTT
TRBV28,NA,13,TRBJ2-7,few,CASTASVPYEQYF,TGTGCCAGCACAGCTAGCGTCCCCTACGAGCAGTACTTC
TRBV2,NA,12,TRBJ2-5,few,CASSEAHVSQYF,TGTGCCAGCAGTGAAGCGCACGTCTCCCAGTACTTC
TRBV28,NA,16,TRBJ1-2,NA,CASSFLGGRRGYGYTF,TGTGCCAGCAGTTTCTTGGGCGGGCGGAGAGGCTATGGCTACACCTTC